The rows below give T cell receptor beta chains drawn from one sample of a study of long-term antiretroviral therapy in people with HIV. The data were produced by immunoSEQ multiplex PCR, yet TCRdb's version contains in-frame clones alone and is incomplete. The sample consists of about 20,000 clones, roughly 88% of them appearing once. Sequencing was performed on unsorted PBMCs, taken 1.2 years after starting antiretroviral therapy. The origin of the receptors is a middle-aged woman with HIV. Each CDR3 is given without its conserved first and last residue. The order of the fields is V gene, CDR3 length, CDR3 protein.

>TRBV18|13
ASSPPQGQFDGYT
>TRBV7-9|11
ASSLQGNGELF
>TRBV11-3|11
ASSPGIYNEQF
>TRBV28|13
ASSSPTRTTHEQY
>TRBV27|13
ASSLAGESYNEQF
>TRBV10-3|11
AIGTSPPYEQY
>TRBV7-2|10
ASSSGVETQY
>TRBV29-1|11
SVRTSADNEQF
>TRBV18|12
ASSLGQAAETQY
>TRBV6-1|13
ASSARGGGNEKLF
>TRBV29-1|12
SVAGTSILYEQY
>TRBV27|13
ASSLTGGAYNEQF
>TRBV5-5|13
ASSAPDRQTGELF
>TRBV5-6|10
ASSLGNQPQH
>TRBV5-1|12
ASNTGVLTDTQY
>TRBV2|11
ASSEAEADTQY
>TRBV6-1|12
ASSELQGDYEQY